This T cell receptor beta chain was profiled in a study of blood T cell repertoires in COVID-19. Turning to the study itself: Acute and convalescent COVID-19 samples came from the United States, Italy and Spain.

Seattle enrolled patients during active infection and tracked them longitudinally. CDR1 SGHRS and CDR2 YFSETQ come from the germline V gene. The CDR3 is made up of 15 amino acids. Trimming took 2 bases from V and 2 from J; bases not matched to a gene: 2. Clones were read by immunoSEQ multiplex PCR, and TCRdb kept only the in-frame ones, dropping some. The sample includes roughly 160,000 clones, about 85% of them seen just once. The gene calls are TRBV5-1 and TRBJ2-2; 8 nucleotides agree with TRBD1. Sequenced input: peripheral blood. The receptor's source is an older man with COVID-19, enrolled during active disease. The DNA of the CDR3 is TGCGCCAGCAGCTTACAGGGGGGAAACACCGGGGAGCTGTTTTTT. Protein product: CASSLQGGNTGELFF. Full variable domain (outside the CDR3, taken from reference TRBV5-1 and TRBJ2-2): KAGVTQTPRYLIKTRGQQVTLSCSPISGHRSVSWYQQTPGQGLQFLFEYFSETQRNKGNFPGRFSGRQFSNSRSEMNVSTLELGDSALYLCASSLQGGNTGELFFGEGSRLTVL.